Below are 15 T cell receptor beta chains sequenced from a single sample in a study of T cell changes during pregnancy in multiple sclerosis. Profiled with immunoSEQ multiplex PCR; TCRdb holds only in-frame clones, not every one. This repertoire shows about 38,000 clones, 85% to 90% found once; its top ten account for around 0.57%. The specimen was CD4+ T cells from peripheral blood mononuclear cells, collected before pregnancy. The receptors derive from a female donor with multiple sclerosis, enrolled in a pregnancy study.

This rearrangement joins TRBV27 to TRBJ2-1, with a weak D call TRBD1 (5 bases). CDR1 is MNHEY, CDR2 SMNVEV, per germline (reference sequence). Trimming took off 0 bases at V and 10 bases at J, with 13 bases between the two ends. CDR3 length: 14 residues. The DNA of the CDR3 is TGTGCCAGCAGTTTATCGGGCAGGGCTAGGGAGCAGTTCTTC. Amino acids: CASSLSGRAREQFF.

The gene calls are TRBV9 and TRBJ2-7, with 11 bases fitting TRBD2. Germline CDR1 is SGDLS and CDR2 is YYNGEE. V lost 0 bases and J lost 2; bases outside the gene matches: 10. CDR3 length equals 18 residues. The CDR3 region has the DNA TGTGCCAGCAGCGTAGCCTCCTCGGGGACTAGCGGCCCCTACGAGCAGTACTTC. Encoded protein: CASSVASSGTSGPYEQYF.

CDR3 sequence: CASSSGQGLLTGYTF. DNA of the CDR3: TGCGCCAGCAGCTCCGGACAGGGGCTCTTGACTGGCTACACCTTC. The rearrangement uses TRBV5-1 and TRBJ1-2; TRBD1 matches 9 bases. V lost 3 bases and J lost 7; bases outside the gene matches: 10. CDR3 size: 15 residues. Germline V gives CDR1 SGHRS, CDR2 YFSETQ.

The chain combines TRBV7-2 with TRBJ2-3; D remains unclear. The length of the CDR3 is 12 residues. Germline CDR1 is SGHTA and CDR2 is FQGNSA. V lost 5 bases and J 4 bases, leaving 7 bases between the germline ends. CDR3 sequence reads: CASSVAPDTQYF. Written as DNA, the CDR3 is TGTGCCAGCAGCGTGGCCCCAGATACGCAGTATTTT.

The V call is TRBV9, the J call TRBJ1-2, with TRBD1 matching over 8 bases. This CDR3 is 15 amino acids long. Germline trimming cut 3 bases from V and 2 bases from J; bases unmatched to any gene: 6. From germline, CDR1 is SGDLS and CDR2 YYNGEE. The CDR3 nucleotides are TGTGCCAGCAGCGCGCGGACAGGGAGCAACTATGGCTACACCTTC. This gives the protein CASSARTGSNYGYTF.

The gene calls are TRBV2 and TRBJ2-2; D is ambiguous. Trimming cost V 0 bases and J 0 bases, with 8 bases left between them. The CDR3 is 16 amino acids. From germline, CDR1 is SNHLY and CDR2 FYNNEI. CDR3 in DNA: TGTGCCAGCAGTGAAGCGCGGATCGCGAACACCGGGGAGCTGTTTTTT. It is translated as CASSEARIANTGELFF.

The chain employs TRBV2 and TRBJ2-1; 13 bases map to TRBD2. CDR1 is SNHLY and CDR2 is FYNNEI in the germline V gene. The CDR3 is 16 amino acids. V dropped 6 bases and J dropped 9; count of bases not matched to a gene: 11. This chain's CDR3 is CASRPTSGGALGEQFF. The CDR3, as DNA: TGTGCCAGCAGACCTACTAGCGGGGGGGCCTTAGGTGAGCAGTTCTTC.

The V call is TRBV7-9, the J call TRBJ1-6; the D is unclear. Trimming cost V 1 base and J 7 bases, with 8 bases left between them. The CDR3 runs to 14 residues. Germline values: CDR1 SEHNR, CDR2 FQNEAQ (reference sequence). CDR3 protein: CASSLESGNSPLHF. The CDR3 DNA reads TGTGCCAGCAGCTTAGAGTCGGGGAATTCACCCCTCCACTTT.

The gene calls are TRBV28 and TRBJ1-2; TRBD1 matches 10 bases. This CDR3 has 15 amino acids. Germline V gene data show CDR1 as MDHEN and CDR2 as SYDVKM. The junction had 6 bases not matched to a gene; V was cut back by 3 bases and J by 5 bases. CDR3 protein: CASSFRDRGGYGYTF. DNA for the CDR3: TGTGCCAGCAGTTTCCGGGACAGGGGTGGATATGGCTACACCTTC.

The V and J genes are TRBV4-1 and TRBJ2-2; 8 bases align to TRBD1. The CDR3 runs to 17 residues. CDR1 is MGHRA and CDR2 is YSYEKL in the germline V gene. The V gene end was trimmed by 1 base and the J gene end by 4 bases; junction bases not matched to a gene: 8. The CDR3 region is CASSQGSGTGLTGELFF. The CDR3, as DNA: TGCGCCAGCAGCCAAGGGTCGGGGACAGGCCTCACCGGGGAGCTGTTTTTT.

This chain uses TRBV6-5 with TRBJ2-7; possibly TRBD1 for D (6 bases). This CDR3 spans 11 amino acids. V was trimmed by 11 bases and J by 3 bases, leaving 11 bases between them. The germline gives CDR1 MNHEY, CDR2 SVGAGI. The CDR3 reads CAAGTHYEQYF. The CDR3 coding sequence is TGTGCCGCCGGGACACACTACGAGCAGTACTTC.

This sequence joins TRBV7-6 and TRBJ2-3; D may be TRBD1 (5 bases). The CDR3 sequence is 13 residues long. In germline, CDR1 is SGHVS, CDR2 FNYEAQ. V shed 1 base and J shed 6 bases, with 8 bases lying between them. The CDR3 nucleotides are TGTGCCAGCAGCTTAGTGGGGCTGGATACGCAGTATTTT. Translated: CASSLVGLDTQYF. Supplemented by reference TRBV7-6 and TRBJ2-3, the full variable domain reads GAGVSQSPRYKVTKRGQDVALRCDPISGHVSLYWYRQALGQGPEFLTYFNYEAQQDKSGLPNDRFSAERPEGSISTLTIQRTEQRDSAMYRCASSLVGLDTQYFGPGTRLTVL.

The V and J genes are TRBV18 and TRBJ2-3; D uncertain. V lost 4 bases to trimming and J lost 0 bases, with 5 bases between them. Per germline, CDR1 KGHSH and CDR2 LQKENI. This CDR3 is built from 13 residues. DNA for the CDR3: TGTGCCAGCTCACTCTCTAGCACAGATACGCAGTATTTT. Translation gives CASSLSSTDTQYF.

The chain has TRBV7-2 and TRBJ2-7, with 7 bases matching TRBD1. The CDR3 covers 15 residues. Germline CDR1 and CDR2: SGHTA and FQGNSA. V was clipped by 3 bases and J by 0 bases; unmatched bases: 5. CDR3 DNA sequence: TGTGCCAGCAGCTTCGAGACAGGGAGCTCCTACGAGCAGTACTTC. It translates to CASSFETGSSYEQYF.

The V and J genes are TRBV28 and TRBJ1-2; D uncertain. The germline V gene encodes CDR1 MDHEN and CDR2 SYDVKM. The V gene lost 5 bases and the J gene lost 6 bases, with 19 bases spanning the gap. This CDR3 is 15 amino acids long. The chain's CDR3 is CASSVEDRSLHGYTF. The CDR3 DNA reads TGTGCCAGCAGTGTGGAGGACCGGTCTCTTCATGGCTACACCTTC.